A selection of T cell receptor beta chains follows, all from one sample in a study of Ad26.COV2.S vaccination and SARS-CoV-2 variants. Assay used: immunoSEQ multiplex PCR; TCRdb lists only in-frame clones, some missing. The sample shows around 300,000 clones, roughly 90% of them seen only once. The starting material was peripheral blood, obtained in a trial of Ad26.COV2.S vaccine versus placebo. The receptors derive from a person aged 18 to 59 who received the Ad26.COV2.S COVID-19 vaccine or a placebo. CDR3s include the opening cysteine and the closing phenylalanine or tryptophan. A D gene is named only where the DNA matches it firmly. The size entry is marked missing in some rows and otherwise reads once, few, many or a size class.

clone size: -; J gene: TRBJ2-5; D gene: -; V gene: TRBV11-3; CDR3 protein: CASSLKAGQETQYF; CDR3 DNA: TGTGCCAGCAGCTTAAAGGCTGGACAAGAGACCCAGTACTTC
clone size: -; J gene: TRBJ2-1; D gene: -; V gene: TRBV7-6; CDR3 protein: CASSLAGTRSNEQFF; CDR3 DNA: TGTGCCAGCAGCTTAGCAGGAACTAGGTCCAATGAGCAGTTCTTC
clone size: -; J gene: TRBJ1-1; D gene: -; V gene: TRBV19; CDR3 protein: CASRVESGWLNTEAFF; CDR3 DNA: TGTGCCAGTAGAGTTGAGTCAGGCTGGTTAAACACTGAAGCTTTCTTT
clone size: -; J gene: TRBJ1-3; D gene: -; V gene: TRBV5-1; CDR3 protein: CASSGTSAGGNTIYF; CDR3 DNA: TGCGCCAGCAGCGGGACCAGTGCTGGGGGAAACACCATATATTTT
clone size: -; J gene: TRBJ2-3; D gene: -; V gene: TRBV3-1/TRBV3-2; CDR3 protein: CASSQGIAGAGGTDTQYF; CDR3 DNA: TGTGCCAGCAGCCAAGGGATCGCGGGGGCGGGTGGGACAGATACGCAGTATTTT
clone size: -; J gene: TRBJ2-1; D gene: TRBD1; V gene: TRBV6-5; CDR3 protein: CASRTGQGVSNEQFF; CDR3 DNA: TGTGCCAGCAGGACGGGACAGGGGGTGTCCAATGAGCAGTTCTTC
clone size: once; J gene: TRBJ2-3; D gene: -; V gene: TRBV19; CDR3 protein: CATRERLSADTQYF; CDR3 DNA: TGTGCCACCCGAGAGAGGTTGAGCGCAGATACGCAGTATTTT
clone size: -; J gene: TRBJ2-2; D gene: TRBD2; V gene: TRBV9; CDR3 protein: CASSVGQLAGVTGELFF; CDR3 DNA: TGTGCCAGCAGCGTAGGGCAACTAGCGGGGGTTACCGGGGAGCTGTTTTTT
clone size: -; J gene: TRBJ2-1; D gene: TRBD2; V gene: TRBV7-2; CDR3 protein: CASSFGSGSPSNEQFF; CDR3 DNA: TGTGCCAGCAGCTTCGGAAGCGGGAGTCCATCCAATGAGCAGTTCTTC
clone size: -; J gene: TRBJ1-2; D gene: TRBD1; V gene: TRBV7-9; CDR3 protein: CASREGAQNYGYTF; CDR3 DNA: TGTGCCAGCCGAGAGGGGGCGCAAAACTATGGCTACACCTTC
clone size: few; J gene: TRBJ1-3; D gene: -; V gene: TRBV4-1; CDR3 protein: CASSQVLSIRDTFSGNTIYF; CDR3 DNA: TGCGCCAGCAGCCAAGTGCTGTCAATCCGGGACACCTTCTCTGGAAACACCATATATTTT
clone size: -; J gene: TRBJ1-4; D gene: -; V gene: TRBV5-4; CDR3 protein: CASSPGGTGDNEKLFF; CDR3 DNA: TGTGCCAGCAGCCCGGGAGGTACAGGAGATAATGAAAAACTGTTTTTT
clone size: -; J gene: TRBJ2-1; D gene: -; V gene: TRBV7-9; CDR3 protein: CASSSRQGTLNEQFF; CDR3 DNA: TGTGCCAGCAGCTCTCGGCAGGGAACCCTCAATGAGCAGTTCTTC
clone size: once; J gene: TRBJ2-1; D gene: -; V gene: TRBV7-3; CDR3 protein: CASSPRGSYNEQFF; CDR3 DNA: TGTGCCAGCAGCCCCCGGGGTTCCTACAATGAGCAGTTCTTC
clone size: -; J gene: TRBJ1-1; D gene: -; V gene: TRBV7-2; CDR3 protein: CASSLRSPDTEAFF; CDR3 DNA: TGTGCCAGCAGCTTACGATCGCCTGACACTGAAGCTTTCTTT
clone size: -; J gene: TRBJ1-1; D gene: TRBD1; V gene: TRBV27; CDR3 protein: CASRPQGDTEAFF; CDR3 DNA: TGTGCCAGCAGACCCCAGGGGGACACTGAAGCTTTCTTT